This entry is about one T cell receptor (beta chain). This sample was included in a study of blood T cells in healthy people across ages. Between the trimmed V and J ends, which lost 2 bases and 1 base, there was a span of 11 bases. The CDR3 extends over 15 amino acids. Germline V lookup: CDR1 SEHNR, CDR2 FQNEAQ (reference sequence). The second PCR ran about 7 to 12 cycles with a sample-barcoded 5' primer and J-beta primers. TCRdb re-analysed the 5' RACE reads in MiXCR, keeping a single row per CDR3 protein. The sample records 700,000 to 900,000 distinct CDR3 sequences, around 24% being singletons. Separately, the same data were catalogued under a study of T cells of mothers and their children.

This TCR was recovered from a boy aged 10-17 years in good health. Material: blood. The chain links TRBV7-9 to TRBJ2-5, with D perhaps TRBD2 (6 bases). CDR3 protein: CASSLFSGLQETQYF. CDR3 DNA: TGTGCCAGCAGCTTATTTAGCGGCCTCCAAGAGACCCAGTACTTC.